This T cell receptor beta chain was recovered during a study of blood T cell repertoires in COVID-19. Study as a whole: Sites in the United States, Italy and Spain provided acute and convalescent COVID-19 samples. T cells, B-cell-depleted T cells, or PBMCs supplied cDNA or gDNA.

Per the authors' pipeline: By means of reference gene primer amplification, nucleated cell counts were estimated. Clones were read by immunoSEQ multiplex PCR, and TCRdb kept only the in-frame ones, dropping some. V, J and clone size reflect that table, while D and trimming were determined from the DNA. The repertoire holds about 210,000 clones, with roughly four fifths as singletons. The CDR3 spans 13 residues. Trimming took 5 bases from V and 8 from J, leaving 15 bases between them. CDR1 SGHTA and CDR2 FQGNSA come from the germline V gene. The chain carries TRBV7-2 and TRBJ1-2, with D perhaps TRBD1 (5 bases). The sequence came from a woman in her 40s with active or convalescent COVID-19. Specimen: peripheral blood. The CDR3 sequence: CASSRDQGGGYTF. The CDR3 nucleotides read TGTGCCAGCAGCAGAGATCAGGGAGGGGGCTACACCTTC.